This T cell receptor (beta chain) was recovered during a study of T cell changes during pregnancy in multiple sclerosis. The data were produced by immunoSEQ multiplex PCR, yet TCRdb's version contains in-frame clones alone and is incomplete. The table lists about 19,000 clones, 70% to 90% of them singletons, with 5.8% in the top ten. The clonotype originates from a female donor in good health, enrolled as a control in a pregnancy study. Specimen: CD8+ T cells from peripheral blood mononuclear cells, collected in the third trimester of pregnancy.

CDR3 sequence reads: CASSPGETYEQYF. CDR3 DNA sequence: TGTGCCAGCAGCCCAGGGGAGACCTACGAGCAGTACTTC. The rearrangement uses TRBV11-1 and TRBJ2-7, with D perhaps TRBD1 (6 bases). This CDR3 has 13 amino acids. Between the trimmed V and J ends, which lost 5 bases and 2 bases, there was a span of 10 bases. Germline V CDR1 and CDR2: SGHAT, FQDESV (reference sequence).